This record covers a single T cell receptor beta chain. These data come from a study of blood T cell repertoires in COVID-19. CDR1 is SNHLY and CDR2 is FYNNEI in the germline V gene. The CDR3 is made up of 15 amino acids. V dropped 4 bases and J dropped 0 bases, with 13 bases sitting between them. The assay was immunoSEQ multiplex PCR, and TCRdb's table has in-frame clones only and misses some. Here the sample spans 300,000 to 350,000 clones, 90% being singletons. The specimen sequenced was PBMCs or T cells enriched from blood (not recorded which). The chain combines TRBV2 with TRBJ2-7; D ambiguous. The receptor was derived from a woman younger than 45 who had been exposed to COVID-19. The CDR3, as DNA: TGTGCCAGCAGTGTGGGCAGCTGGATCTCCTACGAGCAGTACTTC. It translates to CASSVGSWISYEQYF.